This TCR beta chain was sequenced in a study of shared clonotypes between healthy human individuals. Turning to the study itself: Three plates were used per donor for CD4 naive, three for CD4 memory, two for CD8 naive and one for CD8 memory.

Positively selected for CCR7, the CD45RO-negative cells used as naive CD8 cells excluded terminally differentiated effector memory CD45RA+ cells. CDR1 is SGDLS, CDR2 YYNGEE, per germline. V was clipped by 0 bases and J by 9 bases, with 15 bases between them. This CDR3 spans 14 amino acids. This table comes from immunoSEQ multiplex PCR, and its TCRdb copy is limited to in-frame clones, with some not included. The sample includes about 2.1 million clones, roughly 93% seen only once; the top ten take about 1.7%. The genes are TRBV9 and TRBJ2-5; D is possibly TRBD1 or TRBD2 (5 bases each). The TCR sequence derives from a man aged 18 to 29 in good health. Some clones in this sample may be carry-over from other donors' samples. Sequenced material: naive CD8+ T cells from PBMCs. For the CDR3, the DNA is TGTGCCAGCAGCGTAGAGGGGAGTGTTCCGCCCCAGTACTTC. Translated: CASSVEGSVPPQYF.